This note documents a single T cell receptor beta chain sequence. The antigen remains unidentified. The germline gives CDR1 SGHRS, CDR2 YFSETQ. CDR3 length equals 17 residues. The junction had 12 bases not matched to a gene; V was cut back by 4 bases and J by 7 bases. These data originate in a study of blood T cells in healthy people across ages. Then a second PCR, running roughly 7 to 11 cycles, was carried out with a sample-barcoded 5' primer and a J-beta primer mix. TCRdb reanalysed the 5' RACE reads using MiXCR and keeps one entry per CDR3 protein. This sample has 800,000 to 900,000 distinct CDR3 sequences, with less than 80% found just once. Study-level points and caveats: Older individuals had lower TCR beta diversity per million T cells (the decline was roughly linear). For the donors, CMV status was unknown and possibly confounded expanded clonotype changes. Higher diversity, along with more naive CD4+ cells, distinguished long-lived donors from aged donors.

This sequence was found in a man aged 25-45 years in good health. This chain uses TRBV5-1 with TRBJ2-1; 12 bases map to TRBD2. The sample taken for sequencing was blood. The CDR3 DNA follows: TGCGCCAGCAGCCCACGACTAGCGGGGGCCGTGGGGAATGAGCAGTTCTTC. Translating it yields CASSPRLAGAVGNEQFF. The full variable domain, completed using reference TRBV5-1 and TRBJ2-1, is KAGVTQTPRYLIKTRGQQVTLSCSPISGHRSVSWYQQTPGQGLQFLFEYFSETQRNKGNFPGRFSGRQFSNSRSEMNVSTLELGDSALYLCASSPRLAGAVGNEQFFGPGTRLTVL.